A selection of T cell receptor beta chains follows, all from one sample in a study of blood T cell repertoires in COVID-19. Sequencing used immunoSEQ multiplex PCR; TCRdb keeps in-frame clones, though not all of them. The table lists about 380,000 clones, about 89% of them singletons. What was sequenced was PBMCs or T cells enriched from blood (not recorded which). These receptor sequences come from a man aged 25 to 45 who had recovered from COVID-19. Each CDR3 is given with its conserved first and last residue. Fields, in order: J gene, clone size, V gene, D gene, CDR3 protein, CDR3 DNA. The D gene is left open where the match is weak. Size is omitted from some rows. Given values are once, few, many or a class for expanded clones.

TRBJ2-1 | . | TRBV18 | TRBD2 | CASSPREGRQFF | TGTGCCAGCTCACCCAGGGAGGGGCGGCAGTTCTTC
TRBJ1-6 | . | TRBV5-1 | TRBD1 | CASSYGTGDNSPLHF | TGCGCCAGCAGCTACGGGACAGGGGATAATTCACCCCTCCACTTT
TRBJ1-2 | once | TRBV7-9 | . | CASSRTADVRYTF | TGTGCCAGCAGCCGGACAGCTGACGTGCGCTACACCTTC
TRBJ2-7 | . | TRBV10-2 | TRBD1 | CASSPTGTGTYEQYF | TGCGCCAGCAGCCCGACCGGGACAGGGACCTACGAGCAGTACTTC
TRBJ2-5 | few | TRBV7-3 | TRBD1 | CASSLGQLQAQYF | TGTGCCAGCAGCTTGGGACAGCTACAGGCCCAGTACTTC
TRBJ1-3 | . | TRBV4-1 | . | CASSLKEGAGTIYF | TGCGCCAGCAGCCTCAAGGAAGGTGCGGGCACCATATATTTT
TRBJ2-3 | . | TRBV6-1 | . | CASSEYQATDTQYF | TGTGCCAGCAGTGAATACCAGGCAACAGATACGCAGTATTTT
TRBJ2-7 | . | TRBV30 | TRBD1 | CAWSVSGTASYEQYF | TGTGCCTGGAGTGTTTCCGGGACAGCCTCCTACGAGCAGTACTTC
TRBJ1-1 | . | TRBV7-2 | TRBD1 | CASSLGQGFTTEAFF | TGTGCCAGCAGCTTGGGACAGGGGTTTACCACTGAAGCTTTCTTT
TRBJ2-1 | . | TRBV20-1 | . | CNVQGGGEQFF | TGCAATGTCCAGGGAGGGGGTGAGCAGTTCTTC
TRBJ1-3 | . | TRBV21-1 | . | CASTSPGTGYGSGNTIYF | TGTGCCAGCACTTCACCCGGGACAGGGTATGGCTCTGGAAACACCATATATTTT
TRBJ1-1 | . | TRBV30 | . | CACLPRGRMNTEAFF | TGTGCCTGCCTGCCCAGGGGAAGGATGAACACTGAAGCTTTCTTT
TRBJ1-5 | . | TRBV19 | . | CASSTSTGFNQPQHF | TGTGCCAGTAGTACCTCCACAGGGTTCAATCAGCCCCAGCATTTT
TRBJ1-5 | . | TRBV30 | . | CAWSVAGPSNQPQHF | TGTGCCTGGAGTGTTGCGGGGCCTAGCAATCAGCCCCAGCATTTT
TRBJ2-3 | few | TRBV5-1 | TRBD2 | CASSLSLAGYTDTQYF | TGCGCCAGCAGCTTGTCCCTAGCGGGATACACAGATACGCAGTATTTT
TRBJ1-2 | . | TRBV7-9 | TRBD1 | CASSSSGTEYGYTF | TGTGCCAGCAGCTCATCCGGGACAGAATATGGCTACACCTTC
TRBJ1-1 | . | TRBV2 | TRBD1 | CASSRDRVGTEAFF | TGTGCCAGCAGCCGGGACAGGGTGGGAACTGAAGCTTTCTTT
TRBJ2-7 | . | TRBV7-9 | . | CASSPADSSTYEQYF | TGTGCCAGCAGCCCGGCGGACAGCTCAACCTACGAGCAGTACTTC
TRBJ1-3 | . | TRBV9 | . | CASSVEYGDTIYF | TGTGCCAGCAGCGTAGAATACGGGGACACCATATATTTT
TRBJ1-5 | . | TRBV7-2 | . | CASSLERGGQPQHF | TGTGCCAGCAGCTTAGAGAGGGGAGGACAGCCCCAGCATTTT
TRBJ2-6 | . | TRBV3-1/TRBV3-2 | TRBD1 | CASSQDGTGYSGANVLTF | TGTGCCAGCAGCCAAGATGGGACAGGCTACTCTGGGGCCAACGTCCTGACTTTC
TRBJ2-7 | . | TRBV19 | . | CASSQGFAYEQYF | TGTGCCAGTTCTCAGGGTTTTGCCTACGAGCAGTACTTC
TRBJ1-5 | . | TRBV10-1 | TRBD1 | CASTPWDRRDGPQHF | TGCGCCAGCACCCCCTGGGACAGGCGAGATGGGCCCCAGCATTTT
TRBJ1-1 | . | TRBV10-3 | . | CAVEQGLGTEAFF | TGTGCCGTCGAGCAGGGATTGGGCACTGAAGCTTTCTTT
TRBJ2-3 | . | TRBV12-3/TRBV12-4 | . | CASSQPGVRQYF | TGTGCCAGCAGTCAGCCAGGGGTAAGGCAGTATTTT
TRBJ2-3 | . | TRBV5-8 | . | CASSWRDSVPPDTQYF | TGTGCCAGCAGCTGGCGGGACTCCGTGCCCCCAGATACGCAGTATTTT
TRBJ2-1 | . | TRBV29-1 | . | CSVEGSPLYNEQFF | TGCAGCGTTGAAGGGAGTCCTCTTTACAATGAGCAGTTCTTC
TRBJ1-6 | . | TRBV5-4 | TRBD1 | CASSLPGTVSSPLHF | TGTGCCAGCAGCTTACCCGGGACAGTGAGTTCACCCCTCCACTTT
TRBJ2-1 | . | TRBV7-2 | . | CASSLVSGMRHNEQFF | TGTGCCAGCAGCTTAGTTTCCGGGATGCGCCACAATGAGCAGTTCTTC
TRBJ2-7 | . | TRBV29-1 | TRBD1 | CSVDVDRGPYEQYF | TGCAGCGTTGATGTGGACAGGGGCCCCTACGAGCAGTACTTC
TRBJ1-3 | . | TRBV12-5 | . | CASGPPGGAVSGNTIYF | TGTGCTAGTGGTCCCCCCGGCGGGGCAGTTTCTGGAAACACCATATATTTT
TRBJ2-7 | . | TRBV27 | TRBD1 | CASSLLRGLTYEQYF | TGTGCCAGCAGTTTATTGAGGGGGCTCACCTACGAGCAGTACTTC
TRBJ1-2 | . | TRBV7-9 | TRBD1 | CASSHGQDGGYTF | TGTGCCAGCAGCCACGGACAGGATGGGGGCTACACCTTC
TRBJ2-1 | . | TRBV3-1/TRBV3-2 | . | CASSQGTPSSYNEQFF | TGTGCCAGCAGCCAGGGGACTCCGAGCTCCTACAATGAGCAGTTCTTC
TRBJ1-1 | . | TRBV5-4 | TRBD1 | CASSLGQGAGVNTEAFF | TGTGCCAGCAGCTTGGGACAGGGGGCCGGGGTGAACACTGAAGCTTTCTTT
TRBJ1-3 | . | TRBV13 | . | CASSDRIPGNTIYF | TGTGCCAGCAGCGACAGGATCCCTGGAAACACCATATATTTT
TRBJ1-4 | . | TRBV2 | . | CASSERRFEKLFF | TGTGCCAGCAGTGAGAGGCGTTTCGAAAAACTGTTTTTT
TRBJ2-3 | . | TRBV7-2 | . | CASSFRTGVRSSTDTQYF | TGTGCCAGCAGCTTTAGAACGGGGGTCCGTTCTAGCACAGATACGCAGTATTTT
TRBJ1-2 | . | TRBV7-2 | . | CASRRYSGDGLNYGYTF | TGTGCCAGCAGGCGTTACTCAGGGGACGGTCTTAACTATGGCTACACCTTC
TRBJ1-5 | . | TRBV4-1 | . | CASSQGWTVNQPQHF | TGCGCCAGCAGCCAAGGTTGGACAGTTAATCAGCCCCAGCATTTT
TRBJ2-5 | . | TRBV6-5 | . | CASTEGRYQETQYF | TGTGCCAGCACGGAGGGGCGGTACCAAGAGACCCAGTACTTC
TRBJ1-2 | . | TRBV5-1 | TRBD1 | CASSLQGADYGYTF | TGCGCCAGCAGCTTGCAGGGGGCGGATTATGGCTACACCTTC
TRBJ1-1 | . | TRBV5-1 | . | CASSLGPGGGGNTEAFF | TGCGCCAGCAGCTTGGGTCCTGGGGGAGGAGGGAACACTGAAGCTTTCTTT
TRBJ2-7 | . | TRBV2 | . | CASRSGTPSEQYF | TGTGCCAGCAGAAGCGGGACACCATCCGAGCAGTACTTC
TRBJ1-2 | . | TRBV9 | . | CASSQYEGEHYGYTF | TGTGCCAGCAGCCAATACGAAGGGGAACACTATGGCTACACCTTC
TRBJ1-1 | many | TRBV11-2 | . | CASSLSPGQEAFF | TGTGCCAGCAGCTTATCCCCTGGACAGGAAGCTTTCTTT
TRBJ1-1 | . | TRBV6-5 | . | CASSGGTEAFF | TGTGCCAGCTCCGGGGGGACTGAAGCTTTCTTT
TRBJ2-5 | . | TRBV6-6 | TRBD1 | CASSHSFRLQGGQETQYF | TGTGCCAGCAGTCACAGCTTTCGTTTACAGGGGGGCCAAGAGACCCAGTACTTC
TRBJ2-7 | . | TRBV15 | . | CATSRDLDTSYEQYF | TGTGCCACCAGCAGAGATCTGGACACATCCTACGAGCAGTACTTC